What follows describes a single T cell receptor beta chain. Its target is not known. This specimen comes from a study of radiotherapy plus CTLA-4 blockade in lung cancer. Study information: Of all patients, 15% to 20% responded objectively and 30% to 35% showed disease control.

CTLA-4 blockade using ipilimumab, together with focal radiation, was received by patients with chemo-refractory metastatic non-small-cell lung cancer. General study points: The authors reported that early blood T cell clone dynamics, with interferon-beta, best predicted response.

The CDR3 length is 18 residues. Profiling relied on immunoSEQ multiplex PCR, and the TCRdb table lists in-frame clones only, not all of them. The sample records about 62,000 clones, approximately 79% being singletons. The sequence derives from a human donor with non-small cell lung cancer who had a complete response to radiotherapy plus ipilimumab. Sequenced here: peripheral blood, sampled from a patient treated with radiotherapy plus ipilimumab. The chain combines TRBV21-1 with TRBJ1-5; the DNA was not used to check the table's D call, TRBD1. TRBV21-1 is marked as a pseudogene. DNA of the CDR3: TGTGCCAGCAGTCTTCGGACAGGGATAAGGTATAGCAATCAGCCCCAGCATTTT. It is translated as CASSLRTGIRYSNQPQHF.